This TCR beta chain originates from a study of T cell responses to AZD1222 COVID-19 vaccine (dated by TCRdb to the early 2020s). About the investigation overall: Because spike-specific TCR depth and breadth did not differ between the two schedules, AZD1222 recipients who got a second dose at roughly 4 weeks were pooled with those who got a second dose at roughly 12 weeks. A total of under 250 trial participants underwent TCR sequencing, of whom more than 200 had received two doses of AZD1222 and approximately 26 had received two doses of the MenACWY control vaccine. Trial participants were enrolled by age into subgroups of 18-55, 56-69 and 70-plus years, and roughly 160, 29 and 62 TCR-sequenced participants, respectively, were included in these subgroups.

Trimming costs V 3 bases and J 1 base, and their ends lie 9 bases apart. Measured from the cysteine to the phenylalanine, the CDR3 is 14 residues long. Just CDR3 DNA is preserved here, 42 bases in frame from base 1. Per the germline V gene, KGHSH is the CDR1 and LQKENI is the CDR2. Results the study describes overall, beyond this receptor: Nearly half of unique spike-specific TCRs reportedly recognized epitopes outside regions mutated in the B.1.351 and B.1.1.7 variants. Only five to seven AZD1222 recipients were SARS-CoV-2 seropositive at baseline, limiting conclusions about previously exposed vaccinees. Most participants were white British and females outnumbered males, and the authors suggested that clonal diversity may have been underestimated. The whole spike protein was spanned by vaccine-associated CD4 TCRs, and dominant responses were seen in regions 160-218 and 743-854. After two AZD1222 doses, spike-specific TCR breadth and depth were significantly higher than at day 0 and than in MenACWY recipients. Because no day 14 peak-response samples were available, the repertoires could be characterized only after the peak T cell response. The 56-69-year group was small, and its depth increase did not reach significance, likely because of low power.

The CDR3 regions of human TCRbeta chains were subjected to immunosequencing. The authors' analysis ran thus. Repertoire TCRs were matched against a reference library of SARS-CoV-2-specific TCRs generated with the MIRA antigen-specificity platform. Breadth was defined as the fraction of unique TCRs that were SARS-CoV-2-associated. Depth was defined as the fraction of total T cells that were SARS-CoV-2-associated. Using the MIRA data, every spike-specific TCR was mapped to the spike region that the TCR reacted to and assigned to either a CD4 or a CD8 class. Log10-transformed breadth and depth values were compared by one-way ANOVA with Sidak's multiple comparisons tests. TCRdb's version of the immuneACCESS table is confined to in-frame rearrangements and falls short of the full clone set. An unresolved V gene accounts for under half of the shortfall where checked; the remainder is of unknown origin. The D gene and trimming were derived from the DNA, and the V and J assignments and clone size from that table. For this sample there are approximately 200,000 clones; 88% appear just once. Jointly, the top ten make up approximately 7.7% of the sample.

Points on this clone: There is no known antigen for this receptor. Base qualities are not recorded, but no much larger clone differs from it by a single base.

Taken with the paper, the label for time point translates to: baseline before first vaccination. The vaccinee samples were drawn from two UK trials, COV001 and COV002, one of which was a single-blind randomized controlled phase 2/3 trial testing AZD1222 (ChAdOx1 nCoV-19) in healthy adults. For TCRbeta chain sequencing, PBMC samples were collected from trial participants at day 0 and at day 28 after the second dose. The chain employs TRBV18 and TRBJ2-5; the D gene cannot be named for sure. Specimen: peripheral blood, collected on day 0 of AZD1222 vaccination. The clonotype originates from an adult in good health. The CDR3 region: CASSPRNSQETQYF. The base sequence is TGTGCCAGCTCACCCAGGAACTCCCAAGAGACCCAGTACTTC. Beyond the CDR3, the reference TRBV18 and TRBJ2-5 genes provide the residues; the full variable domain reads: NAGVMQNPRHLVRRRGQEARLRCSPMKGHSHVYWYRQLPEEGLKFMVYLQKENIIDESGMPKERFSAEFPKEGPSILRIQQVVRGDSAAYFCASSPRNSQETQYFGPGTRLLVL.